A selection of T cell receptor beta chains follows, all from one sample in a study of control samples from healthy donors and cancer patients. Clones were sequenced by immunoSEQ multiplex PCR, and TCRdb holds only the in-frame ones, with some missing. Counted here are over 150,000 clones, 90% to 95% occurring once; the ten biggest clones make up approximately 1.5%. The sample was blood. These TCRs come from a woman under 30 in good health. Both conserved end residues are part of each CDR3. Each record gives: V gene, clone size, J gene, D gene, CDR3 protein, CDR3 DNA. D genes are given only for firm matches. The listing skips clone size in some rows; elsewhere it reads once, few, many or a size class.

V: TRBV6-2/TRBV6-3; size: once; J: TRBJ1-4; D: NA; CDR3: CASSYQGIRGKLFF; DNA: TGTGCCAGCAGTTACCAGGGGATAAGGGGAAAACTGTTTTTT
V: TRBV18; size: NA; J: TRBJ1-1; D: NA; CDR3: CASSPRRGAEAFF; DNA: TGTGCCAGCTCACCACGCCGGGGGGCTGAAGCTTTCTTT
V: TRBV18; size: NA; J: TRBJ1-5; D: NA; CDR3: CASSPSGGFNQPQHF; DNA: TGTGCCAGCTCACCATCTGGAGGCTTCAATCAGCCCCAGCATTTT
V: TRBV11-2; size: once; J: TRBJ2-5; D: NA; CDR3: CASSSVETQYF; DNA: TGTGCCAGCAGCTCGGTGGAGACCCAGTACTTC
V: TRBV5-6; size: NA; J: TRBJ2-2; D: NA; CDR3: CASSMVGATGELFF; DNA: TGTGCCAGCAGCATGGTCGGGGCCACCGGGGAGCTGTTTTTT
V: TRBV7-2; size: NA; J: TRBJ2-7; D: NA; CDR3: CASSRDIYEQYF; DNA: TGTGCCAGCAGCCGGGACATCTACGAGCAGTACTTC
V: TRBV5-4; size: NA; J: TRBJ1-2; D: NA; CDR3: CASSRWGIANYGYTF; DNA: TGTGCCAGCAGCAGGTGGGGCATAGCTAACTATGGCTACACCTTC
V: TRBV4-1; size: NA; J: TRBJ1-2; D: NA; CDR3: CASSRTRTVGGASNYGYTF; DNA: TGCGCCAGCAGCCGTACACGGACCGTCGGAGGTGCGTCTAACTATGGCTACACCTTC
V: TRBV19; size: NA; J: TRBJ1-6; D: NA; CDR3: CASSPTREQGYNSPLHF; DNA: TGTGCCAGTAGTCCTACTAGGGAACAGGGCTATAATTCACCCCTCCACTTT
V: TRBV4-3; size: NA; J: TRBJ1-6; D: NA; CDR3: CASSLSGSNSPLHF; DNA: TGCGCCAGCAGCCTATCAGGGTCTAATTCACCCCTCCACTTT
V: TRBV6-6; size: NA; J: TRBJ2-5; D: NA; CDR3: CASYGEGETQYF; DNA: TGTGCCAGCTACGGCGAGGGGGAGACCCAGTACTTC